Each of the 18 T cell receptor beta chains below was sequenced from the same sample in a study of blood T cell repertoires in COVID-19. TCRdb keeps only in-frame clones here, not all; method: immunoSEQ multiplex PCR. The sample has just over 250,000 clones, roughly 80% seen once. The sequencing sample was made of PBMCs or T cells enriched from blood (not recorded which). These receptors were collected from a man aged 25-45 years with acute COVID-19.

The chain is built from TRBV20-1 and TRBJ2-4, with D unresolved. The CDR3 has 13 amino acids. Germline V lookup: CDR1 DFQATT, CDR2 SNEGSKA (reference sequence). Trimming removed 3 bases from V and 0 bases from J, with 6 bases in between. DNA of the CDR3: TGCAGTGCTAGTTCCATAGCCAAAAACATTCAGTACTTC. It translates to CSASSIAKNIQYF.

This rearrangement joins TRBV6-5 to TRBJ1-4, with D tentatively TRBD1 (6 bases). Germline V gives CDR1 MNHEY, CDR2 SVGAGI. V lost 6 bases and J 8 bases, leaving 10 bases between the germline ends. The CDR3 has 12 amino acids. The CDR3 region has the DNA TGTGCCAGCAGCCCCGACAGGGAAAAACTGTTTTTT. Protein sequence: CASSPDREKLFF.

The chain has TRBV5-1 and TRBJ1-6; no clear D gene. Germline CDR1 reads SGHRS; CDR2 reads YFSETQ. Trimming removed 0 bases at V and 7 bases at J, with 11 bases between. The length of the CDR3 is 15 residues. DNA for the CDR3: TGCGCCAGCAGCTTGGACACAGCCAGGAATTCACCCCTCCACTTT. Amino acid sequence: CASSLDTARNSPLHF.

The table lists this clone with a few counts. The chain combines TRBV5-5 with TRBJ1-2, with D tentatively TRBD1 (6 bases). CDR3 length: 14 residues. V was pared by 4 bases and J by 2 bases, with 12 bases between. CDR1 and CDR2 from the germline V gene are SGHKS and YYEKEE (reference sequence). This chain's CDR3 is CASSAQGENYGYTF. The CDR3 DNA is TGTGCCAGCAGCGCACAGGGTGAGAACTATGGCTACACCTTC.

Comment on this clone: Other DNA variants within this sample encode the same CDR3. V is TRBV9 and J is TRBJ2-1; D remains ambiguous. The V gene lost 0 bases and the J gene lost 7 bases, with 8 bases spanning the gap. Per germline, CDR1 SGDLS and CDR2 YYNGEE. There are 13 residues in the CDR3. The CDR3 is CASSVGLRNEQFF. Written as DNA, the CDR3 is TGTGCCAGCAGCGTAGGCTTGAGGAATGAGCAGTTCTTC.

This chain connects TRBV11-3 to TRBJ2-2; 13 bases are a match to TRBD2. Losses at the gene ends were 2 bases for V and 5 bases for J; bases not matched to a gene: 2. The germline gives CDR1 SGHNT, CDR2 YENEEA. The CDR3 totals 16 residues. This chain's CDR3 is CASSLTTSGGTGELFF. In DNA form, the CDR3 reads TGTGCCAGCAGCTTAACGACTAGCGGGGGGACCGGGGAGCTGTTTTTT.

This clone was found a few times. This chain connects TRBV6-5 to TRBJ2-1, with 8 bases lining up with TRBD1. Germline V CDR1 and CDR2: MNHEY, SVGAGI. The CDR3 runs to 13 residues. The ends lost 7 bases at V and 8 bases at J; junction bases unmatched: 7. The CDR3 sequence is CASTRTGWDEQFF. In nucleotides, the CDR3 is TGTGCCAGCACCAGGACAGGGTGGGATGAGCAGTTCTTC.

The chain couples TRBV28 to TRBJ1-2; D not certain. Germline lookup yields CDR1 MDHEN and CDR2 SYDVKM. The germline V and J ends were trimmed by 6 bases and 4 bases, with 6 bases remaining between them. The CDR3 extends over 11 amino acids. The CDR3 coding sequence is TGTGCCAGCAGCTACAGCTATGGCTACACCTTC. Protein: CASSYSYGYTF.

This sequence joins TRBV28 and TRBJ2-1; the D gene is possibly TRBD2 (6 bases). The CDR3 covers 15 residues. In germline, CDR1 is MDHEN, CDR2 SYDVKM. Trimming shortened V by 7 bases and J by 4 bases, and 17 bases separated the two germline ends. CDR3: CASTPGGVTYNEQFF. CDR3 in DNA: TGTGCCAGCACCCCGGGCGGGGTAACATACAATGAGCAGTTCTTC.

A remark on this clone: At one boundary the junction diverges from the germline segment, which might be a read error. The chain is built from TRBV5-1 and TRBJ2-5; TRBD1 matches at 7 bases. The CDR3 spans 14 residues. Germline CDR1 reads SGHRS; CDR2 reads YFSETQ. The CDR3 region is CASSWQGDQETQYF. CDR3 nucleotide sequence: TGTGCCAGCAGCTGGCAGGGGGATCAAGAGACCCAGTACTTC.

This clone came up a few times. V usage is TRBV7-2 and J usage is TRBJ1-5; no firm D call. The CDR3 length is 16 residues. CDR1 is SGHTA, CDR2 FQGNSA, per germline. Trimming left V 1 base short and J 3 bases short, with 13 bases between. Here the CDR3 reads CASSLDSGRLNQPQHF. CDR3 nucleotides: TGTGCCAGCAGCTTAGACTCCGGCAGACTCAATCAGCCCCAGCATTTT.

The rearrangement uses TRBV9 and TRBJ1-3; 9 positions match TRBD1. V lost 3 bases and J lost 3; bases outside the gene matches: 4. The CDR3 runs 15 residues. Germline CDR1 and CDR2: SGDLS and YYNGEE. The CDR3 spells CASSGPDRGGNTIYF. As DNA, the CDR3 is TGTGCCAGCAGCGGCCCGGACAGGGGTGGAAACACCATATATTTT.

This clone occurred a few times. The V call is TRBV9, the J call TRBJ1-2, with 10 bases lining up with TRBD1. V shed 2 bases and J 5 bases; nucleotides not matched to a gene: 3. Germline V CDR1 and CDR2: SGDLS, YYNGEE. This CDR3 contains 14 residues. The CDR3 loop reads CASSVGTGAYGYTF. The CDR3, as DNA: TGTGCCAGCAGCGTGGGGACAGGGGCGTATGGCTACACCTTC.

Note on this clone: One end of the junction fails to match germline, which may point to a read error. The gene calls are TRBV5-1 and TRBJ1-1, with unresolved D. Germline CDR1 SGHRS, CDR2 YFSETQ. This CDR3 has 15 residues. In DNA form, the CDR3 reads TGTGCCAGCAGCCCCCGACGGGGAGGGAACACTGAAGCTTTCTTT. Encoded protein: CASSPRRGGNTEAFF.

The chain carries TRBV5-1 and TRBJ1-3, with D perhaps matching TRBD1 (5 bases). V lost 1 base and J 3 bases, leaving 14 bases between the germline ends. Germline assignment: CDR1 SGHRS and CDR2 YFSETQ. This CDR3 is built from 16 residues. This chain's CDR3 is CASSLRMGLDGNTIYF. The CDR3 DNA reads TGCGCCAGCAGCTTGAGGATGGGGCTCGATGGAAACACCATATATTTT.

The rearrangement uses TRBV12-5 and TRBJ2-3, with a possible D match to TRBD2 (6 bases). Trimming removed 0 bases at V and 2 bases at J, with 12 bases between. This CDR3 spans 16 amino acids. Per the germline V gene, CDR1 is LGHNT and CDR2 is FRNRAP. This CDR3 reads CASGLVVAAFTDTQYF. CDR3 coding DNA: TGTGCTAGTGGTTTGGTGGTAGCGGCCTTCACAGATACGCAGTATTTT.

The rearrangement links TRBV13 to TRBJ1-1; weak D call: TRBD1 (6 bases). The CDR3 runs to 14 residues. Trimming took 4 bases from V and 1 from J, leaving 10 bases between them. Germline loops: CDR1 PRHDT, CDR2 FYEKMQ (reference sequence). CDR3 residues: CASSSTGPNTEAFF. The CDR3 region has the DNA TGTGCCAGCAGCTCGACAGGACCGAACACTGAAGCTTTCTTT.

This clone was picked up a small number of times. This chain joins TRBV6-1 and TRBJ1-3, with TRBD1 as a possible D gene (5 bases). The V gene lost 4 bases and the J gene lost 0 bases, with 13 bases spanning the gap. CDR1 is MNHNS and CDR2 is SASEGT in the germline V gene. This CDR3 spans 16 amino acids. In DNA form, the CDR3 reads TGTGCCAGCAGTGCCTGGGACTCCGGCTCTGGAAACACCATATATTTT. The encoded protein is CASSAWDSGSGNTIYF.